This T cell receptor (beta chain) was identified in a study of vaccination effects on CD4 cells after COVID-19. CDR1 is DFQATT, CDR2 SNEGSKA, per germline (reference sequence). The germline V and J ends were trimmed by 1 base and 8 bases, with 8 bases remaining between them. The CDR3 spans 11 residues. Data came from immunoSEQ multiplex PCR; TCRdb stores just in-frame clones and leaves some out. The data contain about 27,000 clones, about 70% of them singletons. Viral peptide pool expansion of antigen-specific CD4+ T cells preceded sequencing in the ViraFEST assay. Investigators separated out CD4+ T cells once approximately 9 days of culture had passed. The vaccine recipients had no prior SARS-CoV-2 infection, with negative nucleocapsid antibodies. The researchers cultured 1.5 million to 2.5 million PBMC per well with 9.5 to 10 IU/ml IL-2 and approximately 9.9 ug/ml peptides. Of note for this clone: Its cognate antigen is unknown.

Study-wide results and limits: Both infection-induced and vaccine-induced clones contracted markedly at late post-vaccination timepoints. Sampling in the study covered few convalescent patients and included no early post-infection timepoints.

The chain is built from TRBV20-1 and TRBJ1-2; D call uncertain. The TCR sequence derives from a human donor who received a COVID-19 vaccine. Sequencing was performed on CD4+ T cells from PBMCs cultured with HCoV-NL63 spike peptides, taken before COVID-19 vaccination. As DNA, the CDR3 is TGCAGTGCTAGAGTTGTGGGGGGCTACACCTTC. This encodes CSARVVGGYTF.